Listed below are T cell receptor beta chains from one sample, sequenced in a study of graft-versus-host responses after intestinal transplantation. The antigens these receptors bind are not known. The protocol was immunoSEQ multiplex PCR, while the TCRdb copy is restricted to in-frame clones and leaves out a portion. Of around 97,000 clones listed, 90% to 95% were seen once; the top ten hold more than 0.9%. This sample comprised unstimulated CD8+ T cells sorted from spleen or lymph node cells, obtained before intestinal transplant. The receptors derive from a human donor who received an intestinal transplant. The CDR3 runs from the conserved cysteine through the conserved F or W. A D gene is named only where the DNA matches it firmly. A row's size may be missing; if present it is once, few, many or a size class.

D	size	V	J	DNA	CDR3
TRBD2	.	TRBV27	TRBJ2-5	TGTGCCAGCAGTTTTAGCGGGGGCTACCAAGAGACCCAGTACTTC	CASSFSGGYQETQYF
TRBD1	.	TRBV7-2	TRBJ2-1	TGTGCCAGCAGCGTTACCTCCGGGACAGTGCTTGGAGATGAGCAGTTCTTC	CASSVTSGTVLGDEQFF
.	.	TRBV2	TRBJ1-2	TGTGCCAGAACGGAAAACTATGGCTACACCTTC	CARTENYGYTF
.	.	TRBV4-1	TRBJ1-1	TGCGCCAGCAGCCAACAGGCCTCGAACACTGAAGCTTTCTTT	CASSQQASNTEAFF
.	.	TRBV2	TRBJ1-5	TGTGCCAGCAGTGAGAACCTAGGTAGCAATCAGCCCCAGCATTTT	CASSENLGSNQPQHF
TRBD1	.	TRBV4-1	TRBJ2-2	TGCGCCAGCAGCCGGGGTACAGGGGATTACACCGGGGAGCTGTTTTTT	CASSRGTGDYTGELFF
.	.	TRBV5-1	TRBJ2-5	TGCGCCAGCAGCTTTTCAGTGGACCAAGAGACCCAGTACTTC	CASSFSVDQETQYF
.	.	TRBV4-1	TRBJ1-2	TGCGCCAGCAGCCCAGGGGACCGGGATGGCTACACCTTC	CASSPGDRDGYTF
.	.	TRBV7-9	TRBJ2-5	TGTGCCAGCAGTTTAAGGTCGACAGCCCAAGAGACCCAGTACTTC	CASSLRSTAQETQYF
.	.	TRBV11-2	TRBJ2-6	TGTGCCAGCACCCCCGACCCCTCTGGGGCCAACGTCCTGACTTTC	CASTPDPSGANVLTF
TRBD1	.	TRBV27	TRBJ1-3	TGTGCCAGCAGTTCTCTTCAGGGGGCCGAGAACACCATATATTTT	CASSSLQGAENTIYF
TRBD2	few	TRBV19	TRBJ2-7	TGTGCCAGTAGGGCTAGCGGGGGCCTAATCGAGCAGTACTTC	CASRASGGLIEQYF
.	.	TRBV5-1	TRBJ2-7	TGCGCCAGCAGCTTGTCGGCAGTTAGCTCCTACGAGCAGTACTTC	CASSLSAVSSYEQYF
.	.	TRBV7-9	TRBJ1-1	TGTGCCAGCAGCGGCTACGGGGGTCTTGGGAGGTCGGGTGGCACTGAAGCTTTCTTT	CASSGYGGLGRSGGTEAFF
.	.	TRBV5-1	TRBJ2-7	TGCGCCAGCAGCTTGGATGAGTACGAGCAGTACTTC	CASSLDEYEQYF
.	.	TRBV4-1	TRBJ1-5	TGCGCCAGCAGCCAAGACCGGGACACCCAGCCCCAGCATTTT	CASSQDRDTQPQHF
.	.	TRBV4-1	TRBJ1-5	TGCGCCAGCAGCCAAGCACCACAGTACGACCAGCCCCAGCATTTT	CASSQAPQYDQPQHF
.	.	TRBV6-1	TRBJ2-7	TGTGCCAGCAGTGAAGAAGGGGTGGCCTACGAGCAGTACTTC	CASSEEGVAYEQYF
.	.	TRBV18	TRBJ1-2	TGTGCCAGCTCACCCGGGGGTGCGGTTGGCTACACCTTC	CASSPGGAVGYTF
TRBD1	.	TRBV29-1	TRBJ1-2	TGCAGGATCGGACAGGGGGGAACCTATGGCTACACCTTC	CRIGQGGTYGYTF
.	.	TRBV9	TRBJ2-1	TGTGCCAGCAGCGTAGGGGGTGGATCCTACAATGAGCAGTTCTTC	CASSVGGGSYNEQFF
TRBD1	.	TRBV7-3	TRBJ2-7	TGTGCCAGCACATTTGGTGGGACAGTGCCTACCTACGAGCAGTACTTC	CASTFGGTVPTYEQYF
TRBD1	once	TRBV5-4	TRBJ1-1	TGTGCCAGCAGCTTGTACAGGGGGACTGAAGCTTTCTTT	CASSLYRGTEAFF
TRBD1	.	TRBV27	TRBJ2-1	TGTGCCAGCAGTGTGACGGGACAGGGGGTCAATGAGCAGTTCTTC	CASSVTGQGVNEQFF
.	.	TRBV5-8	TRBJ1-1	TGTGCCAGCAGCCACGGGGGGAAGAACACTGAAGCTTTCTTT	CASSHGGKNTEAFF
TRBD2	.	TRBV4-1	TRBJ2-3	TGCGCCAGCAGCCAAGAAGCGGGGGGGCAAAGTACGCAGTATTTT	CASSQEAGGQSTQYF
.	.	TRBV9	TRBJ2-2	TGTGCCAGCAGCGGCGGGGAGTCTGTAAGGGAGCTGTTTTTT	CASSGGESVRELFF
.	.	TRBV11-2	TRBJ1-2	TGTGCCAGCAGCGAAGTCAACTATGGCTACACCTTC	CASSEVNYGYTF
.	.	TRBV11-2	TRBJ2-2	TGTGCCAGCAGCCTGACTCAAGGCGCCGGGGAGCTGTTTTTT	CASSLTQGAGELFF
.	.	TRBV14	TRBJ1-1	TGTGCCAGCAGCCAAGATGACAGGCCGAACACTGAAGCTTTCTTT	CASSQDDRPNTEAFF
.	.	TRBV4-1	TRBJ2-5	TGCGCCAGCAGCCAAGAAAAGTTAGGGACCCAGTACTTC	CASSQEKLGTQYF
.	once	TRBV11-2	TRBJ2-5	TGTGCCAGCAGCCCAAGGGGCCGGGGGGCACGGGGGGCGGAGACCCAGTACTTC	CASSPRGRGARGAETQYF
.	.	TRBV27	TRBJ2-1	TGTGCCAGCAAGCAGCAGTTGGGGTACAATGAGCAGTTCTTC	CASKQQLGYNEQFF
TRBD1	.	TRBV7-9	TRBJ2-2	TGTGCCAGACAAGGGACAGAGTCTAACACCGGGGAGCTGTTTTTT	CARQGTESNTGELFF
.	.	TRBV19	TRBJ1-4	TGTGCCAGTACCCCGGGGTTAACGGCTAATGAAAAACTGTTTTTT	CASTPGLTANEKLFF
.	.	TRBV27	TRBJ2-5	TGTGCCAGCAGTTTATCAGCATTAGGGCAAGAGCAGTACTTC	CASSLSALGQEQYF
.	.	TRBV6-6	TRBJ2-1	TGTGCCAGCAGTTACAGTACTTACTCCTACAATGAGCAGTTCTTC	CASSYSTYSYNEQFF
.	.	TRBV4-1	TRBJ2-1	TGCGCCAGCAGCCAAGAAATGGCCCAACACAATGAGCAGTTCTTC	CASSQEMAQHNEQFF
.	.	TRBV27	TRBJ1-4	TGTGCCAGCAGTTTATACTTGCACATAGCAACTAATGAAAAACTGTTTTTT	CASSLYLHIATNEKLFF
TRBD2	.	TRBV27	TRBJ2-5	TGTGCCAGCAGTTGGACTAGCGGGGGGGCTGGAGAGACCCAGTACTTC	CASSWTSGGAGETQYF
TRBD2	.	TRBV4-1	TRBJ2-1	TGCGCCAGCAACCCGACTAGCGGGGGCCCACCACTCAATGAGCAGTTCTTC	CASNPTSGGPPLNEQFF
.	once	TRBV6-6	TRBJ1-1	TGTGCCAGCATTCTTTCCAACACTGAAGCTTTCTTT	CASILSNTEAFF
TRBD1	.	TRBV6-5	TRBJ1-1	TGTGCCAGCAGTTACGGACAGGGGGCGATCGCTTTCTTT	CASSYGQGAIAFF
.	once	TRBV6-5	TRBJ2-3	TGTGCCAGCAGACGTAGACCCTCCACAGATACGCAGTATTTT	CASRRRPSTDTQYF
.	.	TRBV5-6	TRBJ2-3	TGTGCCAGCCCTATGCTAAGGGGTATGAGGGCGGGAGATACGCAGTATTTT	CASPMLRGMRAGDTQYF